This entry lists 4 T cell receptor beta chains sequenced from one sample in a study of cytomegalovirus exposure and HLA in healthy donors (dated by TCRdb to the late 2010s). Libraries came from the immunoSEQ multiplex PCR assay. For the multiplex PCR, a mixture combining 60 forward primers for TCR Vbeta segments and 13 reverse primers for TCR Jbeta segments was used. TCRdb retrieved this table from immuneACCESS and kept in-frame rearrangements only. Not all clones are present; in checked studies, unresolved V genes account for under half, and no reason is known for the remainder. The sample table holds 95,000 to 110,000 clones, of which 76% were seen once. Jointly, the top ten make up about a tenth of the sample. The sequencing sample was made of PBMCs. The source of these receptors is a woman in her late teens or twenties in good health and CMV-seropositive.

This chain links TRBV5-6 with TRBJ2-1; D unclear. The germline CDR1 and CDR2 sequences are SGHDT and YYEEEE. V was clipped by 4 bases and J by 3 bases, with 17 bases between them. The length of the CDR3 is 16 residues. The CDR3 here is CASSQLLRSYYNEQFF. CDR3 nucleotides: TGTGCCAGCAGCCAGTTACTCAGGTCCTACTACAATGAGCAGTTCTTC.

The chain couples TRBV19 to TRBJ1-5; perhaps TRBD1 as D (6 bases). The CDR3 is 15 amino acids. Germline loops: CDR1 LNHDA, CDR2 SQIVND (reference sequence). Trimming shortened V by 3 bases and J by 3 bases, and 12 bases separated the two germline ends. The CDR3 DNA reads TGTGCCAGTAGTATCGGGGGGCGAAACAATCAGCCCCAGCATTTT. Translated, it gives CASSIGGRNNQPQHF.

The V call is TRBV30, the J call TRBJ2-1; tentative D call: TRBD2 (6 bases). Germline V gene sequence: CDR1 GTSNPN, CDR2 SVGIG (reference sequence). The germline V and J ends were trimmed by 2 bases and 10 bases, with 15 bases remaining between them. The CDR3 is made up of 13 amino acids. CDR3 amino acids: CAWSWPGGEEQFF. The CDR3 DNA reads TGTGCCTGGAGTTGGCCCGGAGGGGAGGAGCAGTTCTTC.

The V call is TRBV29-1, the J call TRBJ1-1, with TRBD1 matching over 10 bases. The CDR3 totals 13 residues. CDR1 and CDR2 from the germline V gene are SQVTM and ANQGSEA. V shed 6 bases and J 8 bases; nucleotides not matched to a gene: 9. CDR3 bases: TGCAGCGTCGACAGGGGGCTAGGGGCCGAAGCTTTCTTT. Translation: CSVDRGLGAEAFF.